This T cell receptor beta chain was sequenced in a study of blood T cell repertoires in COVID-19. Repertoires were generated with immunoSEQ multiplex PCR, while TCRdb's copy carries only in-frame clones and drops some. In the table there are about 180,000 clones, roughly 83% of which are singletons. From germline, CDR1 is SGHVS and CDR2 FNYEAQ. The CDR3 spans 15 residues. Unmatched junction bases numbered 11, after V lost 5 bases and J lost 8 bases. The sequencing input was peripheral blood. This chain links TRBV7-6 with TRBJ1-1, with TRBD1 matching over 10 bases. The clonotype comes from a woman between 35 and 50 years old with COVID-19, enrolled during active disease. As DNA, the CDR3 is TGTGCCAGCAGCCCGCAATCCCGGGACAGGGGAGAAGCTTTCTTT. Its protein is CASSPQSRDRGEAFF.